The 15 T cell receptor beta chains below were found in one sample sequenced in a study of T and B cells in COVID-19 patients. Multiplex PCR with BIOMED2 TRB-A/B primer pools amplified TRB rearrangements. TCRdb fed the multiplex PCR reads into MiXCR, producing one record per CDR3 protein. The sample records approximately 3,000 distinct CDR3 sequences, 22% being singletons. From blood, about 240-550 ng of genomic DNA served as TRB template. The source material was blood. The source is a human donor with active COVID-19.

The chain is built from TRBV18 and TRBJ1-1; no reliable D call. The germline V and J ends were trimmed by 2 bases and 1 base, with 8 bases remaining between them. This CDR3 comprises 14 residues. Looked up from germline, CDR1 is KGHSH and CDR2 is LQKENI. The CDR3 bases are TGTGCCAGCTCACCAGCGCCAGGGAACACTGAAGCTTTCTTT. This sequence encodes CASSPAPGNTEAFF.

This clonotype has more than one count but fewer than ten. In DNA, the CDR3 is TGTGCCAGCAGCTTCGGGACAGGGAGCTACGAGCAGTACTTC. Protein: CASSFGTGSYEQYF. V and J are TRBV7-2 and TRBJ2-7; the match to TRBD1 covers 9 bases. V lost 3 bases and J lost 3; bases outside the gene matches: 3. This CDR3 has 14 residues. Germline CDR1 and CDR2: SGHTA and FQGNSA.

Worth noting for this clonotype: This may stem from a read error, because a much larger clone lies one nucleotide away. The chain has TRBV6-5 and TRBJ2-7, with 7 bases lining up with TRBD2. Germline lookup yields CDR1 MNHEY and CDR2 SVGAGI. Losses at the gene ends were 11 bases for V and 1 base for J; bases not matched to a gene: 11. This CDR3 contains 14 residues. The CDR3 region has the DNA TGTGCCGCCTCGGACACGGGGGGTTCCTACGAGCAGTACTTC. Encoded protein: CAASDTGGSYEQYF.

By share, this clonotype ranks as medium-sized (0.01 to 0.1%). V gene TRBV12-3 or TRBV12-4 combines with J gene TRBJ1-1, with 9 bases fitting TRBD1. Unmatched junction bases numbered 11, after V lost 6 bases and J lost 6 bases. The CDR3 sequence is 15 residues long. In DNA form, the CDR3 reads TGTGCCAGCAGGTCTCCGGGACAGGGTACGGCTGAAGCTTTCTTT. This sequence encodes CASRSPGQGTAEAFF.

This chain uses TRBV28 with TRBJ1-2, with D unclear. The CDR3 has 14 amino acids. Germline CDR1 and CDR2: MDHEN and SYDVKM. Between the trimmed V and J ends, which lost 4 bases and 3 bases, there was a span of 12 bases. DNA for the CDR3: TGTGCCAGCAGTTGGAGAGCCTTGCACTATGGCTACACCTTC. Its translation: CASSWRALHYGYTF.

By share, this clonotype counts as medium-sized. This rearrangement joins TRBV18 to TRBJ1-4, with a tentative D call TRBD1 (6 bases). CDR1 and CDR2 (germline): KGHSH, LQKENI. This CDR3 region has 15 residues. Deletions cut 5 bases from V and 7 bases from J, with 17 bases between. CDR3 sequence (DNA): TGTGCCAGCTCATTAATAGGGGGAAGGAGTGAAAAACTGTTTTTT. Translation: CASSLIGGRSEKLFF.

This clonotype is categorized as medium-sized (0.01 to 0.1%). The chain's CDR3 is CASSLVTNTEAFF. CDR3 sequence (DNA): TGTGCCAGCAGCTTGGTAACAAACACTGAAGCTTTCTTT. The chain couples TRBV11-1 to TRBJ1-1; D remains ambiguous. Germline assignment: CDR1 SGHAT and CDR2 FQDESV (reference sequence). Between the trimmed V and J ends, which lost 3 bases and 2 bases, there was a span of 7 bases. The CDR3 length is 13 residues. The whole variable domain, remainder taken from reference TRBV11-1 and TRBJ1-1, is EAEVAQSPRYKITEKSQAVAFWCDPISGHATLYWYRQILGQGPELLVQFQDESVVDDSQLPKDRFSAERLKGVDSTLKIQPAELGDSAMYLCASSLVTNTEAFFGQGTRLTVV.

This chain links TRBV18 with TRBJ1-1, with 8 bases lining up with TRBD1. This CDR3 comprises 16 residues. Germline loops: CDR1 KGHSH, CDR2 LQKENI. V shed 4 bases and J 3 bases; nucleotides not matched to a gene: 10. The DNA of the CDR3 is TGTGCCAGCTCACGGAACAGGGGGGCGGAAGACACTGAAGCTTTCTTT. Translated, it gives CASSRNRGAEDTEAFF.

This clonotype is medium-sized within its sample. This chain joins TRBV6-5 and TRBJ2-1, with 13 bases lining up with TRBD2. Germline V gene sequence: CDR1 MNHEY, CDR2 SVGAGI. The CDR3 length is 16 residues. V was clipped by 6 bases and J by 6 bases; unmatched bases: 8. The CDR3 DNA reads TGTGCCAGCAGCCCCCGTACTAGCGGGAGGGGCAATGAGCAGTTCTTC. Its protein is CASSPRTSGRGNEQFF.

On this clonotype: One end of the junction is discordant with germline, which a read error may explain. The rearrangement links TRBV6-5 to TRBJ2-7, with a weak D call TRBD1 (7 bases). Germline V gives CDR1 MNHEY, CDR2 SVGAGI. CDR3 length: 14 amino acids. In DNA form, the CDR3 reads TGTGCCAGCAGTGCCGACAGGGCGGGGTACGAGCGGTACTTC. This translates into CASSADRAGYERYF.

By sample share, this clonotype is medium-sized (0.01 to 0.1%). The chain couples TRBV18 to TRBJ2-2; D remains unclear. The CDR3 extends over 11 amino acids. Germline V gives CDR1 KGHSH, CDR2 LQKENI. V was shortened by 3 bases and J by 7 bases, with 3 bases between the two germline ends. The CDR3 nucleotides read TGTGCCAGCTCACCCGACGGGGAGCTGTTTTTT. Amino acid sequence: CASSPDGELFF. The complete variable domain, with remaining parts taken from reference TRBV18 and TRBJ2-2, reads NAGVMQNPRHLVRRRGQEARLRCSPMKGHSHVYWYRQLPEEGLKFMVYLQKENIIDESGMPKERFSAEFPKEGPSILRIQQVVRGDSAAYFCASSPDGELFFGEGSRLTVL.

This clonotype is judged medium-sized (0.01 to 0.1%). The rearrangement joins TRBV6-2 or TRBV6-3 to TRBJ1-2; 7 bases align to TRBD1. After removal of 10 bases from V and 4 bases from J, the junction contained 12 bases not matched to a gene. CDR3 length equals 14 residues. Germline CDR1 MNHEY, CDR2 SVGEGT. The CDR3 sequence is CATLRQGQSYGYTF. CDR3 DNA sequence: TGTGCCACCCTACGACAGGGTCAGAGCTATGGCTACACCTTC.

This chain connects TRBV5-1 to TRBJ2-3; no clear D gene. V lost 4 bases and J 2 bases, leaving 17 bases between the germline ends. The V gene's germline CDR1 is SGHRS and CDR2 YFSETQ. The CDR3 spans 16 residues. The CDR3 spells CASSDPSRGDTDTQYF. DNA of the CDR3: TGCGCCAGCAGCGACCCCAGTAGAGGCGACACAGATACGCAGTATTTT. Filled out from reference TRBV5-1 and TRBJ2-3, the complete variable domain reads KAGVTQTPRYLIKTRGQQVTLSCSPISGHRSVSWYQQTPGQGLQFLFEYFSETQRNKGNFPGRFSGRQFSNSRSEMNVSTLELGDSALYLCASSDPSRGDTDTQYFGPGTRLTVL.

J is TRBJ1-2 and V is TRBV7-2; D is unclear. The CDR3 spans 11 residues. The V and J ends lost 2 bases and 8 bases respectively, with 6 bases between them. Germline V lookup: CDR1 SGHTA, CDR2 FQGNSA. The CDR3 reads CASSLMAGYTF. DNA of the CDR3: TGTGCCAGCAGCTTAATGGCCGGCTACACCTTC.

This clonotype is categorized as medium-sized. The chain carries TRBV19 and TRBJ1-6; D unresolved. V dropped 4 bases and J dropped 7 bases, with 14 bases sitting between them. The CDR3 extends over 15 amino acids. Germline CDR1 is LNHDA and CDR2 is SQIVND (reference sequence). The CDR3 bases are TGTGCCAGTAGTACGGTGGAGGGTCAGAATTCACCCCTCCACTTT. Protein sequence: CASSTVEGQNSPLHF. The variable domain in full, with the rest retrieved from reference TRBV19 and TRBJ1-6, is DGGITQSPKYLFRKEGQNVTLSCEQNLNHDAMYWYRQDPGQGLRLIYYSQIVNDFQKGDIAEGYSVSREKKESFPLTVTSAQKNPTAFYLCASSTVEGQNSPLHFGNGTRLTVT.